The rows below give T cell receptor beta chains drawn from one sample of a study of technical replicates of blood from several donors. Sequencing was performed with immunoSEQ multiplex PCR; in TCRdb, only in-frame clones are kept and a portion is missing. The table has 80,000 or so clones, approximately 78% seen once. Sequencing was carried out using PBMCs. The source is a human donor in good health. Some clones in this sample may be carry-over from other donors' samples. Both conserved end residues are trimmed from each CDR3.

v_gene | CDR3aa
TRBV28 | ASSSPPAGGPEQY
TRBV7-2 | ASSYRGTGNEQF
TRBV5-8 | ASSPGTGDQPQH
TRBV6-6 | ASSTGGARNQPQH
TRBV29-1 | SVGLAGVSTDTQY
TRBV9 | ASSVESVGEQY
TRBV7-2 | ASSSWQGAETQY
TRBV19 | ASSVKGINSPLH
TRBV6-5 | ASSYSTGVGTEAF
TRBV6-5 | ASKLAGSYEQY
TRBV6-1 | ASSERSGKQETQY
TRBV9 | ASRPGGYNEQF
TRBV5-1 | ASSPAGFLGYEQY
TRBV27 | ASSIQGSFNQPQH
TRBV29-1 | SGEGGQSSAQH
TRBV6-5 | ASSTLGSSQPQH
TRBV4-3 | ASSQDVGVEYGYT
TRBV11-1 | ASNTGETNTEAF
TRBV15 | ATSRGDISTDTQY
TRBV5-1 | ASSLDGGVNEQF
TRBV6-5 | ASRRQGSGNTIY
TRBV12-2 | ASRLKRGQVEGEQF
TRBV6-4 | ASSGGQGPDLEQF
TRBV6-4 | ASSEGQGALDEQF
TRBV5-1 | ASRTSGNPKNTGELF
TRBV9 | ASSVSGLAHNEQF
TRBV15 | ATSRGLAANIQY
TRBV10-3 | ATRGQGKETQY
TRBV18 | ASSPPVVRGHEQY
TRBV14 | ASSKGAVGRAQYSNQPQH
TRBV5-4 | ASSLALNYGYT
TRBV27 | ASRPWGGTSYEQY
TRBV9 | ASSVDASGSLLSGELF
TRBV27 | ASSSPGTGGTGELF
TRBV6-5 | ASSYSTGGKSYEQY
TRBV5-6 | ASGRWTSYGYT
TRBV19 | ASISLAGIDGYT
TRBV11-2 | ASSLGTAGDSNQPQH
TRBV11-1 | ASSPPSGQDIFEQF
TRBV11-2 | ASSLDRGGALNEQF